Below, one TCR beta chain is given with its context. What it recognizes is unknown. These data originate in a study of cytomegalovirus exposure and HLA in healthy donors. On the study more broadly: From about 170 million T cells, an earlier analysis saw 100 million to 140 million unique TCR beta sequences.

The study ran its PCR with 60 Vbeta and 13 Jbeta primers. The protocol was immunoSEQ multiplex PCR, while the TCRdb copy is restricted to in-frame clones and leaves out a portion. The data hold some 130,000 clones, with approximately 73% observed a single time. The J segment lost 8 bases and the V segment lost 3 bases, leaving 7 bases of the junction unmatched. This CDR3 region has 14 residues. Study observations and caveats: Certain sequence variants were highly shared and formed a cluster, and this cluster was likely a sequencing artifact. Certain indistinguishable V segments, among them TRBV6-2 and TRBV6-3, were excluded.

This TCR was sampled from a woman aged 40 to 50 in good health and CMV-seronegative. The chain is built from TRBV23-1 and TRBJ2-1; the match to TRBD2 covers 7 bases. TRBV23-1 is marked as an open reading frame, function uncertain. Sequenced input: PBMCs. The CDR3 is CASSHPGRLDEQFF. The DNA for the CDR3 is TGCGCCAGCAGTCATCCCGGGAGGCTGGATGAGCAGTTCTTC.